Each of the 29 T cell receptor beta chains below was sequenced from the same sample in a study of breast tumors, draining lymph nodes, adjacent tissues. Breast cancer patients provided tissue from their axillary draining lymph nodes. In TCRdb, the multiplex PCR reads were re-called with MiXCR into one record per CDR3 protein. The repertoire holds 160,000 or so distinct CDR3 sequences, with roughly a third as singletons. Sequenced material: axillary lymph node tissue. The receptors stem from a female donor with breast cancer. Some clones in this sample may be carry-over from other donors' samples.

This clonotype was counted many times. The rearrangement joins TRBV20-1 to TRBJ2-4; 7 nucleotides agree with TRBD1. V gave up 5 bases and J gave up 2 bases; unmatched junction bases: 9. CDR1 DFQATT and CDR2 SNEGSKA come from the germline V gene (reference sequence). This CDR3 comprises 15 residues. The CDR3 nucleotides read TGCAGTGCTCATATCACAGGGGCACCCAAAAACATTCAGTACTTC. Translation: CSAHITGAPKNIQYF.

As to this clonotype: The junction does not match germline at one end; this may be a read error. The chain is built from TRBV9 and TRBJ2-7; D ambiguous. Germline V CDR1 and CDR2: SGDLS, YYNGEE. There are 14 residues in the CDR3. As DNA, the CDR3 is TGTGCCAGCAGCGACCGACTTTACTCCTTCGAGCAGTACTTC. Its protein is CASSDRLYSFEQYF.

This clonotype occurred many times. The chain recombines TRBV6-5 with TRBJ2-5, with a weak D call TRBD1 (5 bases). V lost 4 bases and J lost 5, with 17 bases in between. CDR1 is MNHEY, CDR2 SVGAGI, per germline. There are 15 residues in the CDR3. The CDR3, as DNA: TGTGCCAGCAGTTCCGACAGAACTCCCTTGGAGACCCAGTACTTC. Translation: CASSSDRTPLETQYF.

CDR3 coding DNA: TGTGCCAGCAGTCCAGAGGAGGGGGAGCTGTTTTTT. Protein: CASSPEEGELFF. V is TRBV6-4 and J is TRBJ2-2; D gene unclear. CDR3 size: 12 residues. Germline assignment: CDR1 MRHNA and CDR2 SNTAGT. The V end lost 5 bases, the J end lost 8 bases, and 9 bases lay between the germline ends.

Notes on this clonotype: One end of the junction is discordant with germline, which a read error may explain. The rearrangement links TRBV3-1 to TRBJ2-7, with 7 nucleotides matching TRBD1. This CDR3 has 12 amino acids. Germline V gene lookup returns CDR1 LGHDT and CDR2 YNNKEL (reference sequence). DNA of the CDR3: TGTGCCAGCAACCAAGGGACAGACGAGCAGTACTTC. This encodes CASNQGTDEQYF.

The chain couples TRBV2 to TRBJ2-3; D may be TRBD1 (5 bases). This CDR3 spans 16 amino acids. Germline CDR1 SNHLY, CDR2 FYNNEI. V lost 4 bases, J lost 0 bases, and 14 bases lay in between. As DNA, the CDR3 is TGTGCCAGCAGTGTGATTGGCAGGGAAAGCACAGATACGCAGTATTTT. Amino acids: CASSVIGRESTDTQYF. The full variable domain, rest sourced from reference TRBV2 and TRBJ2-3, is EPEVTQTPSHQVTQMGQEVILRCVPISNHLYFYWYRQILGQKVEFLVSFYNNEISEKSEIFDDQFSVERPDGSNFTLKIRSTKLEDSAMYFCASSVIGRESTDTQYFGPGTRLTVL.

Comment on this clonotype: It may be a read error: a sequence one base away is much more abundant. V is TRBV6-1 and J is TRBJ1-2, with 8 bases lining up with TRBD1. V was pared by 6 bases and J by 2 bases, with 5 bases of the junction left unmatched. The CDR3 contains 14 residues. Germline CDR1 is MNHNS and CDR2 is SASEGT. The CDR3 DNA reads TGTGCCAGCAGAGATGACAGGGGAAACTATGGCTACACCTTC. As protein: CASRDDRGNYGYTF.

This clonotype was found a few times. The V gene is TRBV12-3 or TRBV12-4, the J gene TRBJ2-4; 8 nucleotides match TRBD1. The CDR3 has 12 amino acids. Unmatched junction bases numbered 7, after V lost 10 bases and J lost 8 bases. The CDR3 DNA follows: TGTGCCACCCAGACAGGGGTGGACATTCAGTACTTC. It yields the protein CATQTGVDIQYF.

Note on this clonotype: A read error may account for a junction end that differs from germline. The rearrangement uses TRBV19 and TRBJ2-1, with 9 bases lining up with TRBD1. This CDR3 spans 18 amino acids. The germline CDR1 and CDR2 sequences are LNHDA and SQIVND (reference sequence). The CDR3 loop is CASSIPGLLTGGYNEPFF. The CDR3, as DNA: TGTGCCAGTAGTATCCCTGGGCTCTTGACAGGGGGGTACAATGAGCCGTTCTTC.

Ten or more counts support this clonotype. This may stem from a read error, because a much larger clone lies one nucleotide away. The genes are TRBV24-1 and TRBJ2-7; TRBD1 agrees at 10 bases. The CDR3 runs to 15 residues. Looked up from germline, CDR1 is KGHDR and CDR2 is SFDVKD. The CDR3 region is CATSGGGTGATEQCF. Here the CDR3 DNA reads TGTGCCACCAGTGGGGGAGGGACAGGGGCCACCGAGCAGTGCTTC.

This clonotype was counted at least ten times. The V gene is TRBV7-3, the J gene TRBJ2-2, with a weak D call TRBD2 (6 bases). Looked up from germline, CDR1 is SGHTA and CDR2 is FQGTGA. The CDR3 runs 19 residues. V was shortened by 3 bases and J by 4 bases, with 24 bases between the two germline ends. This chain's CDR3 is CASSLTVGGTRRGTGELFF. The CDR3 DNA sequence: TGTGCCAGCAGCTTGACAGTTGGGGGGACCCGTCGGGGCACCGGGGAGCTGTTTTTT.

In its sample, this clonotype was seen a few times. The chain carries TRBV28 and TRBJ1-2; no definite D call. V shed 2 bases and J shed 7 bases, with 14 bases lying between them. The length of the CDR3 is 14 residues. Germline lookup yields CDR1 MDHEN and CDR2 SYDVKM. CDR3 nucleotide sequence: TGTGCCAGCAGTTTACACGGGCTCCCAGGTGGCTACACCTTC. Its translation: CASSLHGLPGGYTF.

About this clonotype: A much bigger clone sits one base away, suggesting this may be a read error. V and J are TRBV27 and TRBJ2-6; D is possibly TRBD1 (7 bases). Germline CDR1 MNHEY, CDR2 SMNVEV (reference sequence). The CDR3 totals 13 residues. CDR3 sequence (DNA): TGTGCCGCCAGGGGGACTGGGTCCAACGTCCTGACTTTC. It yields the protein CAARGTGSNVLTF.

Many counts were recorded for this clonotype. This rearrangement joins TRBV19 to TRBJ1-3; D is perhaps TRBD1 (5 bases). V lost 6 bases and J 0 bases, leaving 18 bases between the germline ends. CDR3 length: 17 residues. The germline CDR1 and CDR2 sequences are LNHDA and SQIVND (reference sequence). The CDR3 loop is CASRYRDRYFSGNTIYF. The CDR3 DNA is TGTGCCAGTAGATACCGGGACCGATACTTCTCTGGAAACACCATATATTTT. Full variable domain (remainder filled in from reference TRBV19 and TRBJ1-3): DGGITQSPKYLFRKEGQNVTLSCEQNLNHDAMYWYRQDPGQGLRLIYYSQIVNDFQKGDIAEGYSVSREKKESFPLTVTSAQKNPTAFYLCASRYRDRYFSGNTIYFGEGSWLTVV.

This clonotype came up many times. The chain recombines TRBV7-6 with TRBJ2-7; no firm D call. V lost 5 bases to trimming and J lost 5 bases, with 7 bases between them. There are 11 residues in the CDR3. Germline assignment: CDR1 SGHVS and CDR2 FNYEAQ. The DNA for the CDR3 is TGTGCCAGCAGCCAGGACGACGAGCAGTACTTC. Translating it yields CASSQDDEQYF.

At least ten counts were recorded for this clonotype. V is TRBV10-2 and J is TRBJ2-7, with D perhaps assigned TRBD1 or TRBD2 (5 bases each). From germline, CDR1 is WSHSY and CDR2 SAAADI. The length of the CDR3 is 13 residues. Trimming stripped 8 bases from V and 1 base from J, with 12 bases between. DNA for the CDR3: TGCGCCAGCGGGACGGGGAGATCCTACGAGCAGTACTTC. Translated: CASGTGRSYEQYF.

The chain recombines TRBV28 with TRBJ2-5, with 14 positions matching TRBD2. This CDR3 has 17 amino acids. The germline V gene encodes CDR1 MDHEN and CDR2 SYDVKM. V lost 5 bases, J lost 5 bases, and 10 bases stayed unmatched. CDR3 amino acids: CASSDPGLAGVWETQYF. DNA for the CDR3: TGTGCCAGCAGTGACCCGGGACTAGCGGGAGTATGGGAGACCCAGTACTTC.

This clonotype occurred many times. The chain carries TRBV27 and TRBJ2-7; 7 bases map to TRBD2. This CDR3 is 14 amino acids long. Germline CDR1 and CDR2: MNHEY and SMNVEV (reference sequence). Trimming at V came to 7 bases and at J to 2 bases, leaving 8 bases not matched to a gene. The CDR3 sequence is CASKVVAGTYEQYF. Here the CDR3 DNA reads TGTGCCAGCAAGGTCGTAGCGGGTACCTACGAGCAGTACTTC.

This clonotype was detected ten times or more. A clone one base away is much larger, so this may be a read error. The CDR3 coding sequence is TGTGCCACCAGCAGGCCCACAGGCGAGCAGTACTTC. It encodes CATSRPTGEQYF. The gene calls are TRBV15 and TRBJ2-7; a possible D gene is TRBD1 (5 bases). The germline CDR1 and CDR2 sequences are LNHNV and YYDKDF (reference sequence). The V and J ends lost 3 bases and 6 bases respectively, with 9 bases between them. CDR3 size: 12 residues.

V usage is TRBV6-1 and J usage is TRBJ2-6, with D tentatively TRBD2 (5 bases). CDR3 length: 16 residues. V lost 5 bases to trimming and J lost 0 bases, with 11 bases between them. From germline, CDR1 is MNHNS and CDR2 SASEGT. The DNA of the CDR3 is TGTGCCAGCAGTCGCCTCGAGGGCTCTGGGGCCAACGTCCTGACTTTC. It specifies CASSRLEGSGANVLTF.

This clonotype was observed at least ten times. The chain links TRBV5-1 to TRBJ2-3; D may be TRBD1 (6 bases). The CDR3 runs 15 residues. CDR1 is SGHRS and CDR2 is YFSETQ in the germline V gene. V shed 3 bases and J shed 0 bases, with 11 bases lying between them. CDR3 bases: TGCGCCAGCAGCTCCACAGGGCCTAGCACAGATACGCAGTATTTT. This encodes CASSSTGPSTDTQYF.

This clonotype was seen ten or more times. A junction boundary mismatches the germline segment, possibly from a read error. The chain links TRBV6-5 to TRBJ2-7; 10 nucleotides agree with TRBD1. The CDR3 is 15 amino acids. Germline assignment: CDR1 MNHEY and CDR2 SVGAGI. CDR3 amino acids: CASSHSGQGTYEQYF. The CDR3 DNA is TGTGCCAGCAGTCACTCGGGACAGGGGACCTACGAGCAGTACTTC.

This clonotype was picked up many times. The V and J genes are TRBV29-1 and TRBJ2-5; D unclear. This CDR3 comprises 12 residues. V lost 6 bases, J lost 1 base, and 9 bases lay in between. Looked up from germline, CDR1 is SQVTM and CDR2 is ANQGSEA. The CDR3 DNA reads TGCAGCGTGTCGTGGGCCCAAGAGACCCAGTACTTC. Translating gives CSVSWAQETQYF.

This clonotype was detected many times. V and J are TRBV12-3 or TRBV12-4 and TRBJ1-2; unclear D gene. This CDR3 is 13 amino acids long. V lost 6 bases, J lost 3 bases, and 11 bases lay in between. CDR3 sequence (DNA): TGTGCCAGCAGACCACAGTGGGACTATGGCTACACCTTC. Translating gives CASRPQWDYGYTF.

Concerning this clonotype: This may arise from a read error, as a much more abundant clone is one base away. The chain uses TRBV28 and TRBJ2-3; unclear D gene. Germline lookup yields CDR1 MDHEN and CDR2 SYDVKM. The CDR3 runs to 13 residues. Here the CDR3 DNA reads TGTGCCAGCAGTTTACCTAACACAGATCCGCAGTATTTT. Translation gives CASSLPNTDPQYF.

This clonotype was found many times. The V and J genes are TRBV5-5 and TRBJ2-7; D tentatively reads TRBD1 or TRBD2 (5 bases each). Per the germline V gene, CDR1 is SGHKS and CDR2 is YYEKEE (reference sequence). The CDR3 spans 14 residues. Trimming cost V 3 bases and J 1 base, with 11 bases left between them. The CDR3 spells CASSSGTDSYEQYF. CDR3 DNA sequence: TGTGCCAGCAGCTCGGGGACGGATTCCTACGAGCAGTACTTC.

This clonotype has ten or more counts. The chain recombines TRBV19 with TRBJ2-5, with TRBD1 matching 7 bases. Germline V gene sequence: CDR1 LNHDA, CDR2 SQIVND (reference sequence). The CDR3 consists of 15 residues. The J segment lost 0 bases and the V segment lost 1 base, leaving 2 bases of the junction unmatched. CDR3 residues: CASSIATGDQETQYF. DNA of the CDR3: TGTGCCAGTAGTATAGCCACAGGGGACCAAGAGACCCAGTACTTC.

Points on this clonotype: One junction end disagrees with the germline gene, perhaps due to a read error. This chain connects TRBV4-2 to TRBJ2-3, with D possibly TRBD1 on 5 matching bases. CDR1 and CDR2 (germline): LGHNA, YNFKEQ. The CDR3 is made up of 16 amino acids. The CDR3 coding sequence is TGTGCCAGCAGCCAAGGGGGCCCCCCGCGCACAGATATGCAGTATTTT. This encodes CASSQGGPPRTDMQYF.

About this clonotype itself: A clone one base away is much larger, so this may be a read error. The conserved phenylalanine or tryptophan normally closing the CDR3 is absent here, so this likely arose from a read error. V gene TRBV6-5 combines with J gene TRBJ2-1; D remains unclear. CDR3 size: 14 residues. Germline V gives CDR1 MNHEY, CDR2 SVGAGI. V shed 9 bases and J shed 0 bases, with 12 bases lying between them. CDR3: CARGSASSYNEQFL. Here the CDR3 DNA reads TGTGCCAGGGGCAGTGCAAGCTCCTACAATGAGCAGTTCCTC.